Included here is one T cell receptor (beta chain) sequence, with context. Antigen unknown. The authors generated TCR beta cDNA through 5'RACE template switching with UMIs. TCRdb re-called the 5' RACE reads; every CDR3 protein appears as one record, without DNA. The sample holds about 260,000 distinct CDR3 sequences. The data were obtained in a study of T cells expressing NK-cell markers. Overall study: One of the eight sequenced donors was seronegative, whereas the other seven were HCMV-seropositive. Study results and caveats: The CD3+CD56-NKG2C+ fraction of a handful of donors was likewise dominated by these clonotypes. In more than five donors, dominant CD3+CD56+NKG2C+ clonotypes ranked among the top 10 CD8+ clonotypes.

Material for sequencing was blood T cells: a sorted CD56 or NKG2C T cell subset, CD4+ or CD8+ T cells, or bulk PBMC T cells (not recorded which). The origin of this receptor is a woman aged 18-70 years in good health.

The CDR3 sequence: CASSFSGSGLGEQFF. The chain uses TRBV7-2 and TRBJ2-1; TCRdb calls TRBD2, which cannot be checked without DNA. There are 15 residues in the CDR3. Germline values: CDR1 SGHTA, CDR2 FQGNSA. Together with reference TRBV7-2 and TRBJ2-1, the CDR3 gives the full variable domain: GAGVSQSPSNKVTEKGKDVELRCDPISGHTALYWYRQSLGQGLEFLIYFQGNSAPDKSGLPSDRFSAERTGGSVSTLTIQRTQQEDSAVYLCASSFSGSGLGEQFFGPGTRLTVL.